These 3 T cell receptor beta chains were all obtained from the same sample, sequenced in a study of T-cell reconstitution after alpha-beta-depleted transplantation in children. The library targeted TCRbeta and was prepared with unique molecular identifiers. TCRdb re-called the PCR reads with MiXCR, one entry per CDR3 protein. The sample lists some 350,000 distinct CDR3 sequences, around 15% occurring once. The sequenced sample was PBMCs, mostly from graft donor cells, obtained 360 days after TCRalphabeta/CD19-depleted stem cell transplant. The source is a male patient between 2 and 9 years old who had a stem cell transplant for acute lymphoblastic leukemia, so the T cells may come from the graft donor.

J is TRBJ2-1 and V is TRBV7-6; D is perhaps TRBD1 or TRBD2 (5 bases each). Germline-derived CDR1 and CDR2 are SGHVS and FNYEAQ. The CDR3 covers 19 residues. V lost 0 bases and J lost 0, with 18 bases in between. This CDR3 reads CASSLARDSRGSSYNEQFF. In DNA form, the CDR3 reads TGTGCCAGCAGCTTAGCGCGTGACAGTAGAGGGAGCTCCTACAATGAGCAGTTCTTC.

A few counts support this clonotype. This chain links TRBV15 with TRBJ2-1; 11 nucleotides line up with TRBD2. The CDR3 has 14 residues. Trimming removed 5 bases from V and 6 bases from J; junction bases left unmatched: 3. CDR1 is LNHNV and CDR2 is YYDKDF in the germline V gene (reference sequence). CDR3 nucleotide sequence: TGTGCCACCAGCTGGACTAGCGGGTCCAATGAGCAGTTCTTC. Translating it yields CATSWTSGSNEQFF.

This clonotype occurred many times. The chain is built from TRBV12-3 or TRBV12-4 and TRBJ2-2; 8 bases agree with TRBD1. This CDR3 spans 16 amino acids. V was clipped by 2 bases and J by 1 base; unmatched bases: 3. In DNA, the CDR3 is TGTGCCAGCAGTTTAAAACAGGGGGGGAACACCGGGGAGCTGTTTTTT. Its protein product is CASSLKQGGNTGELFF.